The 11 T cell receptor beta chains below all came from one sample that was sequenced in a study of blood T cell repertoires in COVID-19. Profiled with immunoSEQ multiplex PCR; TCRdb holds only in-frame clones, not every one. The sample lists fewer than 300,000 clones; more than 70% were seen once. The specimen was peripheral blood. Receptors were obtained from a woman in her late teens or twenties with acute or convalescent COVID-19.

The chain links TRBV24-1 to TRBJ2-1, with D perhaps TRBD1 (6 bases). Germline V gives CDR1 KGHDR, CDR2 SFDVKD. Trimming took off 3 bases at V and 4 bases at J, with 6 bases between the two ends. The CDR3 runs to 13 residues. CDR3 DNA sequence: TGTGCCACCAGTGATACAGGGTACAATGAGCAGTTCTTC. This sequence encodes CATSDTGYNEQFF.

V gene TRBV5-1 combines with J gene TRBJ2-1, with a weak D call TRBD2 (6 bases). The V gene lost 4 bases and the J gene lost 5 bases, with 22 bases spanning the gap. The CDR3 is 17 residues long. The germline CDR1 and CDR2 sequences are SGHRS and YFSETQ. The CDR3 DNA follows: TGCGCCAGCAGCCGCAGAGGTGGGGGGAGCGGCAACAATGAGCAGTTCTTC. Translation: CASSRRGGGSGNNEQFF.

CDR3: CASSYGGTGPDEQYF. The CDR3 nucleotides are TGTGCCAGCAGTTACGGCGGGACAGGGCCGGACGAGCAGTACTTC. The V and J genes are TRBV6-5 and TRBJ2-7; 9 bases are shared with TRBD1. There are 15 residues in the CDR3. Trimming took 2 bases from V and 5 from J; bases not matched to a gene: 7. Germline CDR1 is MNHEY and CDR2 is SVGAGI.

The rearrangement joins TRBV5-1 to TRBJ2-5; D is unresolved. Germline-derived CDR1 and CDR2 are SGHRS and YFSETQ. The CDR3 runs 14 residues. V lost 3 bases to trimming and J lost 0 bases, with 9 bases between them. The CDR3: CASSSGRDQETQYF. The CDR3 coding sequence is TGCGCCAGCAGCTCAGGCAGAGACCAAGAGACCCAGTACTTC. The complete variable domain, with remaining parts taken from reference TRBV5-1 and TRBJ2-5, reads KAGVTQTPRYLIKTRGQQVTLSCSPISGHRSVSWYQQTPGQGLQFLFEYFSETQRNKGNFPGRFSGRQFSNSRSEMNVSTLELGDSALYLCASSSGRDQETQYFGPGTRLLVL.

V usage is TRBV5-8 and J usage is TRBJ1-5; TRBD1 might be the D (5 bases). The CDR3 has 15 residues. Looked up from germline, CDR1 is SGHTS and CDR2 is YDEGEE. V was shortened by 0 bases and J by 3 bases, with 10 bases between the two germline ends. The CDR3 sequence: CASSLDRPFNQPQHF. The CDR3 nucleotides read TGTGCCAGCAGCTTGGACAGGCCGTTCAATCAGCCCCAGCATTTT.

V is TRBV2 and J is TRBJ1-6, with D unclear. Trimming cost V 3 bases and J 8 bases, with 8 bases left between them. The CDR3 consists of 13 residues. The germline V gene has CDR1 SNHLY and CDR2 FYNNEI. CDR3 residues: CASSEEGDSPLHF. DNA of the CDR3: TGTGCCAGCAGTGAGGAAGGAGATTCACCCCTCCACTTT.

V gene TRBV11-3 combines with J gene TRBJ2-1, with 9 bases that match TRBD1. The CDR3 spans 14 residues. V trimming: 5 bases; J trimming: 9 bases; junction bases outside the gene matches: 8. Germline lookup yields CDR1 SGHNT and CDR2 YENEEA. The CDR3 DNA reads as TGTGCCAGCAGCCCCCGACAGGGGGGCGGTGAGCAGTTCTTC. Encoded protein: CASSPRQGGGEQFF.

V is TRBV14 and J is TRBJ2-4, with D perhaps matching TRBD1 (6 bases). CDR3 length: 19 amino acids. The V and J ends lost 4 bases and 0 bases respectively, with 22 bases between them. Germline-derived CDR1 and CDR2 are SGHDN and FVKESK. The CDR3 DNA is TGTGCCAGCAGCCCAGATAACCGGGACACCTTACTAGCCAAAAACATTCAGTACTTC. This translates into CASSPDNRDTLLAKNIQYF.

The chain uses TRBV11-2 and TRBJ1-5; D is undetermined. There are 13 residues in the CDR3. Germline values: CDR1 SGHAT, CDR2 FQNNGV. Trimming removed 0 bases at V and 4 bases at J, with 4 bases between. The CDR3 region has the DNA TGTGCCAGCAGCTTAGAACTTAATCAGCCCCAGCATTTT. Protein sequence: CASSLELNQPQHF.

This chain connects TRBV11-2 to TRBJ2-1; possibly TRBD1 for D (5 bases). Trimming cost V 0 bases and J 10 bases, with 13 bases left between them. The CDR3 runs 14 residues. Germline lookup yields CDR1 SGHAT and CDR2 FQNNGV. In nucleotides, the CDR3 is TGTGCCAGCAGCTTAGATCGGTGGGGCCTAGAGCAGTTCTTC. Translation: CASSLDRWGLEQFF.

The V and J genes are TRBV7-2 and TRBJ2-3; perhaps TRBD1 as D (6 bases). CDR1 is SGHTA and CDR2 is FQGNSA in the germline V gene. The CDR3 spans 15 residues. V was clipped by 4 bases and J by 3 bases, with 14 bases between them. The CDR3 DNA reads TGTGCCAGCAGCTCAGGGGTAGCGTCAACAGATACGCAGTATTTT. Translating it yields CASSSGVASTDTQYF.